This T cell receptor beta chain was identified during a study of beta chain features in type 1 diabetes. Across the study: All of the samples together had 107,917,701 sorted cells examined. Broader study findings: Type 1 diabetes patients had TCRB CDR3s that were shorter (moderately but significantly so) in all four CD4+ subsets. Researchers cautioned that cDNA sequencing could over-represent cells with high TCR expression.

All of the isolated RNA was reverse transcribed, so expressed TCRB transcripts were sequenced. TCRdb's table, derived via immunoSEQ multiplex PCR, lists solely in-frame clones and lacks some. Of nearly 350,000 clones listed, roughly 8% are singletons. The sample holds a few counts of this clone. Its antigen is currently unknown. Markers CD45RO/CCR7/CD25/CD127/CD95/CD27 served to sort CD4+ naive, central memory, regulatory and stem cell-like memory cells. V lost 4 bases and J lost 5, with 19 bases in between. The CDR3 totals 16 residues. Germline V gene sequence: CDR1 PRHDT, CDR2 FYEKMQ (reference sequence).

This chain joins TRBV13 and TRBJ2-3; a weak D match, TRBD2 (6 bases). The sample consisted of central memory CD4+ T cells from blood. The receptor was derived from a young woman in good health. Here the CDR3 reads CASSSPLDQGGDTQYF. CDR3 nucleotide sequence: TGTGCCAGCAGCTCTCCCCTGGACCAGGGAGGAGATACGCAGTATTTT.